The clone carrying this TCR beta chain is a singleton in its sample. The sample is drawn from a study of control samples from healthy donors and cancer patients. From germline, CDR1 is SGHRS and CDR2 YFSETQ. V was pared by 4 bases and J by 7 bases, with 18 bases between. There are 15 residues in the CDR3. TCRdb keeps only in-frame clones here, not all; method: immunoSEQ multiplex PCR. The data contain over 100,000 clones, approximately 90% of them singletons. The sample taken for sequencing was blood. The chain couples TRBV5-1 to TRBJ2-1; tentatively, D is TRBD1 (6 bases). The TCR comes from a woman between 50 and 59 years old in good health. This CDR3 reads CASSVRSGVENEQFF. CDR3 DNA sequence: TGCGCCAGCAGCGTGAGATCAGGGGTGGAGAATGAGCAGTTCTTC.